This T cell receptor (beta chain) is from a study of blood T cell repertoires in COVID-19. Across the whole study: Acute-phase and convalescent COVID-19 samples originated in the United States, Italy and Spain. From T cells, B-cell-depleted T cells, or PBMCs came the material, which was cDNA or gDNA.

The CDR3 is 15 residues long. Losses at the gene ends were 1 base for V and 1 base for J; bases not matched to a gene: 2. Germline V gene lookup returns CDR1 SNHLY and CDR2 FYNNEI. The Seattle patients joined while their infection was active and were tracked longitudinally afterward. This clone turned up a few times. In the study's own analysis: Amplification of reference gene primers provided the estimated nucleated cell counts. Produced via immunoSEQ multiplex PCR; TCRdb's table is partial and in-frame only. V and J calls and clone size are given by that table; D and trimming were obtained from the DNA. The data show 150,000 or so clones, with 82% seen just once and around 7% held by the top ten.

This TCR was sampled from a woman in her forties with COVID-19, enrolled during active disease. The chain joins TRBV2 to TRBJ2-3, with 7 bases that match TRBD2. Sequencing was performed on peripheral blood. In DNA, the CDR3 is TGTGCCAGCAGTGAAGGGCTAGCGGGCACAGATACGCAGTATTTT. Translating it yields CASSEGLAGTDTQYF.